This T cell receptor (beta chain) derives from a study of shared clonotypes between healthy human individuals. Study-wide results and caveats: Sharing of clonotypes among donors was expected to vary with sequencing depth. Relative to clonotypes present in all four donors, those not shared had lower generation probabilities.

Profiled with immunoSEQ multiplex PCR; TCRdb holds only in-frame clones, not every one. The table lists about 1 million clones, about four fifths of them singletons, with 0.4% to 0.55% in the top ten. In the case of this clone: What it binds is unknown.

This CDR3 spans 19 amino acids. The germline V gene has CDR1 LGHNA and CDR2 YSLEER. Losses at the gene ends were 0 bases for V and 1 base for J; bases not matched to a gene: 11. There were no recent acute infections or vaccinations among the donors, who were healthy HIV-negative adults. This chain uses TRBV4-3 with TRBJ2-3, with 9 bases that match TRBD2. The TCR originated in a young man in good health. Some clones in this sample may be carry-over from other donors' samples. Sequencing was done on a sample of memory CD4+ T cells from PBMCs. Stated subset: CD45RA-negative fraction. The CDR3 sequence: CASSQDPSGTTQGTDTQYF. In DNA, the CDR3 is TGCGCCAGCAGCCAAGATCCTAGCGGGACCACCCAAGGCACAGATACGCAGTATTTT.